Sequencing of this TCR beta chain was carried out in a study of metastatic and nonmetastatic thyroid tumors. Across the study: Repertoires of blood and of tissue (tumor or nodule) from malignant and benign thyroid patients were compared.

The length of the CDR3 is 14 residues. Per the germline V gene, CDR1 is LGHDT and CDR2 is YNNKEL (reference sequence). The V gene lost 5 bases and the J gene lost 8 bases, with 16 bases spanning the gap. This clone was detected ten times or more. Per the original data handling: It was from CDR3 differences across clinicopathological groups that a distant-metastasis classifier for papillary thyroid cancer was built. TCRdb re-analyzed the PCR reads using MiXCR. In this record, the V and J calls reflect TCRdb's handling and not the investigators' own analysis. The sample contains tens of thousands of clones, more than 12% of which appear only once. Ahead of thyroid surgery, no patient had received treatment of any kind.

The chain has TRBV3-1 and TRBJ2-4; no reliable D call. This TCR came from a female donor with papillary thyroid cancer or a benign thyroid nodule (not recorded which). Some clones in this sample may be carry-over from other donors' samples. The specimen was blood. The CDR3 bases are TGTGCCAGCAGCTCCGCGGCAGGTGGGGACATTCAGTACTTC. As protein: CASSSAAGGDIQYF.